What follows describes a single T cell receptor beta chain. The antigen is undetermined. The CDR3 has 14 residues. Germline V gives CDR1 SQVTM, CDR2 ANQGSEA. The ends lost 6 bases at V and 1 base at J; junction bases unmatched: 2. The assay was immunoSEQ multiplex PCR, and TCRdb's table has in-frame clones only and misses some. Of about 96,000 clones listed, about 90% are singletons. This entry comes from a study of T cell responses to AZD1222 COVID-19 vaccine. Whole-study results and caveats: The study sampled repertoires only after the peak T cell response. It was only a handful of AZD1222 recipients who were seropositive at baseline.

The J gene is TRBJ2-1, the V gene TRBV29-1; 11 bases align to TRBD2. Sequencing used peripheral blood, obtained on day 0 of MenACWY control vaccination. This sequence was found in an adult in good health. In DNA, the CDR3 is TGCAGCGTGAGACTAGCGGGATCCTACAATGAGCAGTTCTTC. Translating it yields CSVRLAGSYNEQFF.